What follows are 5 T cell receptor beta chains derived from one specimen sequenced in a study of blood T cell repertoires in COVID-19. The protocol was immunoSEQ multiplex PCR, while the TCRdb copy is restricted to in-frame clones and leaves out a portion. The table lists approximately 250,000 clones, approximately 88% of them singletons. The specimen sequenced was PBMCs or T cells enriched from blood (not recorded which). These receptors came from a woman between 40 and 50 years old who had been exposed to COVID-19.

J is TRBJ2-1 and V is TRBV7-8, with D hard to call. V lost 3 bases and J lost 15, with 12 bases in between. CDR1 is SGHVS, CDR2 FQNEAQ, per germline. The CDR3 has 11 amino acids. The CDR3: CASSLALVRFF. CDR3 sequence (DNA): TGTGCCAGCAGCTTGGCTCTCGTTCGGTTCTTC.

The CDR3 loop is CASTEGGGSGNTIYF. The CDR3 DNA follows: TGTGCCAGCACCGAAGGGGGGGGCTCTGGAAACACCATATATTTT. V is TRBV25-1 and J is TRBJ1-3, with D possibly being TRBD1 (6 bases). Looked up from germline, CDR1 is MGHDK and CDR2 is SYGVNS. Trimming shortened V by 7 bases and J by 0 bases, and 13 bases separated the two germline ends. This CDR3 is built from 15 residues.

The chain uses TRBV19 and TRBJ1-2, with a weak D call TRBD1 (6 bases). The CDR3 extends over 16 amino acids. Trimming removed 5 bases at V and 0 bases at J, with 16 bases between. The germline gives CDR1 LNHDA, CDR2 SQIVND (reference sequence). CDR3 sequence reads: CASSATGSLANYGYTF. The CDR3 DNA follows: TGTGCCAGTAGTGCAACAGGGAGCTTAGCTAACTATGGCTACACCTTC.

The chain recombines TRBV25-1 with TRBJ2-6, with D unresolved. Looked up from germline, CDR1 is MGHDK and CDR2 is SYGVNS. CDR3 length: 16 residues. Between the trimmed V and J ends, which lost 3 bases and 0 bases, there was a span of 9 bases. CDR3 residues: CASSDRTSSGANVLTF. The CDR3 DNA reads TGTGCCAGCAGTGATCGCACAAGCTCTGGGGCCAACGTCCTGACTTTC.

About this clone itself: An end of the junction differs from the germline gene, which may be a read error. As DNA, the CDR3 is TGTGCCAGCAGCTCCGGAAGCGCGACAAGGGGCTTC. It yields the protein CASSSGSATRGF. The genes are TRBV11-1 and TRBJ1-2, with D perhaps TRBD1 (5 bases). CDR3 length: 12 amino acids. Germline CDR1 and CDR2: SGHAT and FQDESV (reference sequence).